This entry is about one T cell receptor (beta chain). A much larger clone is a single base away; this may be a read error. The data belong to a study of spatial heterogeneity in lung cancer. Noted time point: blood at routine non-recurrence follow-up after resection. Researchers sequenced whole RNA taken from tumor, nontumor lung or frozen PBMC without sorting. Trimming took 2 bases from V and 6 from J; bases not matched to a gene: 8. The CDR3 is made up of 15 amino acids. The V gene's germline CDR1 is SGHTA and CDR2 FQGNSA. TCRdb re-derived calls from the 5' RACE reads in MiXCR, one entry per CDR3 protein. The data contain around 110,000 distinct CDR3 sequences, 10% to 15% of them seen just once; the ten biggest clones take up around 17%.

The gene calls are TRBV7-2 and TRBJ1-2; 8 positions match TRBD1. Specimen: PBMCs, collected at follow-up. The clonotype comes from a male donor with early-stage non-small cell lung cancer. CDR3 amino acids: CASSLSAGGINGYTF. Here the CDR3 DNA reads TGTGCCAGCAGCTTATCAGCAGGGGGCATCAATGGCTACACCTTC.